A selection of T cell receptor beta chains follows, all from one sample in a study of human T cells and chemical hapten exposure. From the RACE reads, TCRdb called clonotypes with MiXCR, one entry per CDR3 protein. The sample carries roughly 200,000 distinct CDR3 sequences, around 25% recorded once. The sample was whole blood, taken in connection with sensitization to the hapten diphenylcyclopropenone (DPC). All receptors derive from a woman between 40 and 55 years old with alopecia areata. Some clones in this sample may be carry-over from other donors' samples. The CDR3 runs from the conserved cysteine through the conserved F or W.

>TRBJ2-7|TRBV20-1
CSARDNRGRYEQYF
>TRBJ2-3|TRBV20-1
CSASPRADTQYF
>TRBJ2-2|TRBV27
CASSSRLGELFF
>TRBJ1-1|TRBV5-1
CASSPTRMNTEAFF
>TRBJ1-1|TRBV29-1
CSVVAKGTNTEAFF
>TRBJ2-5|TRBV7-8
CASSLVVREGLETQYF
>TRBJ2-3|TRBV28
CASSFLEGLAGGGSTDTQYF
>TRBJ2-2|TRBV27
CASSLLSGRGIGELFF
>TRBJ2-2|TRBV9
CASSVGQGGTGELFF
>TRBJ1-1|TRBV20-1
CSASGTVPMNTEAFF